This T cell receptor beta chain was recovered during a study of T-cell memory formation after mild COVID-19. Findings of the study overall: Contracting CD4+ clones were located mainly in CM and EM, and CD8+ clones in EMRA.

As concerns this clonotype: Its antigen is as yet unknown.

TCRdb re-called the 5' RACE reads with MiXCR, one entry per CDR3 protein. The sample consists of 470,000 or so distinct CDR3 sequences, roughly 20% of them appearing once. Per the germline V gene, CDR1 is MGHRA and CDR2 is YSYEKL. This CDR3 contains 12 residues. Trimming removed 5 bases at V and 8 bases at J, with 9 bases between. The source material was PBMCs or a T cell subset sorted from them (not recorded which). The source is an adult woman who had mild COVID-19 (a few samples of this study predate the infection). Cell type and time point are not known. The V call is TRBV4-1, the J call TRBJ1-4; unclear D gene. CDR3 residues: CASSSREEKLFF. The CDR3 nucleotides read TGCGCCAGCAGCTCGCGAGAGGAAAAACTGTTTTTT.